This section outlines one TCR beta chain sequence together with its context. These data are taken from a study of blood T cells in healthy people across ages. A second PCR of roughly 6 to 12 cycles used a sample-barcoded 5' primer and a J-beta primer mix. TCRdb passed the 5' RACE reads through MiXCR, listing each CDR3 protein once. Of roughly 1,800,000 distinct CDR3 sequences listed, around half were seen once; the top ten hold less than 2.5%. This receptor was identified in a woman aged 35 to 49 in good health. Sequencing used blood.

In DNA form, the CDR3 reads TGTGCCAGCAATGGCAGTTGGGCGGACGAGCAGTACTTC. Protein: CASNGSWADEQYF. The rearrangement uses TRBV6-5 and TRBJ2-7; D gene uncertain. The CDR3 extends over 13 amino acids. From germline, CDR1 is MNHEY and CDR2 SVGAGI. The V end lost 7 bases, the J end lost 5 bases, and 15 bases lay between the germline ends.